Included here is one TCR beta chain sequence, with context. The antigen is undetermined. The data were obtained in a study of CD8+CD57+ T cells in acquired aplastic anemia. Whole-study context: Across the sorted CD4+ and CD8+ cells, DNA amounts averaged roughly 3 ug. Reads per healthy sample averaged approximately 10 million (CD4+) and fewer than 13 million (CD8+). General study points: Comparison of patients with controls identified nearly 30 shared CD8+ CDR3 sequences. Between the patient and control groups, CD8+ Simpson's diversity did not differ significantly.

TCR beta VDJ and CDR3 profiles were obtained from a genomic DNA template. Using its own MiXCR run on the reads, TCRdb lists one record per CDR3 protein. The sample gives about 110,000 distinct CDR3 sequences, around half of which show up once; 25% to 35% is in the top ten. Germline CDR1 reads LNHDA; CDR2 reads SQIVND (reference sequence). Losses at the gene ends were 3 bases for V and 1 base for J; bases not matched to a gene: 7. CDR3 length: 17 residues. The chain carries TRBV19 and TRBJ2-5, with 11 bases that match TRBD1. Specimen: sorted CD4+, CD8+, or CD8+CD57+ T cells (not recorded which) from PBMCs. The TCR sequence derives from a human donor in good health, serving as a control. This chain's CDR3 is CASSILGTGGFQETQYF. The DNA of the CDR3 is TGTGCCAGTAGTATTTTGGGGACAGGGGGTTTCCAAGAGACCCAGTACTTC. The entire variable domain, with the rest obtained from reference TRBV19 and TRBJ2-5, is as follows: DGGITQSPKYLFRKEGQNVTLSCEQNLNHDAMYWYRQDPGQGLRLIYYSQIVNDFQKGDIAEGYSVSREKKESFPLTVTSAQKNPTAFYLCASSILGTGGFQETQYFGPGTRLLVL.